This entry is about one TCR beta chain. Antigen: not known. TCR beta CDR3 sequences were amplified from RNA transcripts. The HTBI primer set served for first-round RT-PCR of the TCR CDR3. TCRdb passed the multiplex PCR reads through MiXCR, listing each CDR3 protein once. Counted here are hundreds of thousands of distinct CDR3 sequences, roughly 37% occurring once; the ten biggest clones make up roughly 8.3%. PBMCs stemmed from around 10 ml fresh peripheral blood. The data belong to a study of T cells in Graves' hyperthyroidism and ophthalmopathy. Overall study results and limits: Most thyroid-expanded clonotypes above 0.001 were also found in blood. In the analysis, a 13 V-J model separated ophthalmopathy from stable hyperthyroidism.

CDR1 is SGHTA and CDR2 is FQGNSA in the germline V gene. The CDR3 has 17 amino acids. V was cut by 5 bases and J by 1 base, with 20 bases left in between. The sample taken for sequencing was blood. The rearrangement joins TRBV7-2 to TRBJ2-5; D unclear. The receptor's source is a man younger than 35 with Graves' hyperthyroidism. This CDR3 reads CASSLRSAGVSQETQYF. CDR3 DNA sequence: TGTGCCAGCAGCCTCCGGTCAGCCGGTGTTTCCCAAGAGACCCAGTACTTC.